Following are 14 T cell receptor beta chains from one sample sequenced in a study of blood T cell repertoires in COVID-19. Using immunoSEQ multiplex PCR, the repertoire was profiled, and TCRdb retains in-frame clones only, with some absent. This table holds approximately 180,000 clones, about 72% found once. Specimen: PBMCs or T cells enriched from blood (not recorded which). These receptors all stem from a woman aged 45-59 years who had recovered from COVID-19.

This chain links TRBV30 with TRBJ1-6, with D hard to call. The CDR3 runs to 14 residues. Trimming took off 3 bases at V and 6 bases at J, with 12 bases between the two ends. Germline assignment: CDR1 GTSNPN and CDR2 SVGIG (reference sequence). CDR3 loop: CAWSELYRNSPLHF. CDR3 in DNA: TGTGCCTGGAGCGAACTGTACCGTAATTCACCCCTCCACTTT.

Ten or more counts support this clone. V is TRBV7-6 and J is TRBJ2-3; the D gene is possibly TRBD1 (6 bases). This CDR3 spans 15 amino acids. CDR1 SGHVS and CDR2 FNYEAQ come from the germline V gene. V was cut by 5 bases and J by 4 bases, with 16 bases left in between. The CDR3 DNA reads TGTGCCAGCAGCGACACCCCAGACAGGTCAGATACGCAGTATTTT. Amino acid sequence: CASSDTPDRSDTQYF.

The chain carries TRBV18 and TRBJ2-7; the D gene is possibly TRBD2 (5 bases). Trimming shortened V by 3 bases and J by 5 bases, and 11 bases separated the two germline ends. The CDR3 sequence is 13 residues long. Germline CDR1 KGHSH, CDR2 LQKENI. CDR3: CASSPSRENEQYF. CDR3 coding DNA: TGTGCCAGCTCACCTAGCCGGGAAAACGAGCAGTACTTC.

The V and J genes are TRBV5-4 and TRBJ2-3; D is perhaps TRBD2 (6 bases). Trimming took off 5 bases at V and 4 bases at J, with 11 bases between the two ends. In germline, CDR1 is SGHNT, CDR2 YYREEE (reference sequence). This CDR3 spans 13 amino acids. CDR3 region: CASRVGGADTQYF. In DNA form, the CDR3 reads TGTGCCAGCAGAGTGGGCGGGGCAGATACGCAGTATTTT.

With respect to this clone: One junction end disagrees with the germline gene, perhaps due to a read error. The genes are TRBV2 and TRBJ1-1; 10 bases map to TRBD1. Germline V gene data show CDR1 as SNHLY and CDR2 as FYNNEI. The CDR3 extends over 14 amino acids. The CDR3: CASREDRGRTEAFF. The CDR3, as DNA: TGTGCCAGCAGGGAAGACAGGGGGCGAACTGAAGCTTTCTTT.

This chain uses TRBV6-5 with TRBJ2-7; 9 bases match TRBD2. The CDR3 runs 15 residues. Germline CDR1 reads MNHEY; CDR2 reads SVGAGI. Trimming took 0 bases from V and 7 from J; bases not matched to a gene: 7. The CDR3 bases are TGTGCCAGCAGTTACTCGGCGGGAGGGCCGGGGGAGCAGTACTTC. Its protein product is CASSYSAGGPGEQYF.

This chain links TRBV21-1 with TRBJ2-3; TRBD2 is the table's D call and was not checked against the DNA. TRBV21-1 is an annotated pseudogene. The CDR3 extends over 16 amino acids. As DNA, the CDR3 is TGTGCCAGCAGCAAAGCGCGGGCTTCACCCACAGATACGCAGTATTTT. Translated: CASSKARASPTDTQYF.

This clone has a handful of counts. V is TRBV11-1 and J is TRBJ1-2; 11 bases fit TRBD1. Germline-derived CDR1 and CDR2 are SGHAT and FQDESV (reference sequence). The CDR3 consists of 15 residues. V was pared by 5 bases and J by 4 bases, with 6 bases of the junction left unmatched. The CDR3 coding sequence is TGTGCCAGCAGCCCCCGGACAGGGGGCGGCTATGGCTACACCTTC. Translation: CASSPRTGGGYGYTF.

The genes are TRBV5-1 and TRBJ2-2, with 10 nucleotides matching TRBD2. The CDR3 is made up of 16 amino acids. Per the germline V gene, CDR1 is SGHRS and CDR2 is YFSETQ. J lost 6 bases, V lost 4 bases, and 9 bases had no gene match. The CDR3 region is CASSAPAGTSAGELFF. The CDR3 bases are TGCGCCAGCAGCGCCCCCGCCGGGACTAGCGCCGGGGAGCTGTTTTTT.

The chain uses TRBV7-6 and TRBJ2-5, with D possibly being TRBD2 (6 bases). The V gene lost 5 bases and the J gene lost 11 bases, with 12 bases spanning the gap. Germline values: CDR1 SGHVS, CDR2 FNYEAQ. This CDR3 is 11 amino acids long. The CDR3 DNA reads TGTGCCAGCAGCCCCGGACTATTACAGTACTTC. Translation gives CASSPGLLQYF. Combining the CDR3 with reference TRBV7-6 and TRBJ2-5 gives the whole variable domain GAGVSQSPRYKVTKRGQDVALRCDPISGHVSLYWYRQALGQGPEFLTYFNYEAQQDKSGLPNDRFSAERPEGSISTLTIQRTEQRDSAMYRCASSPGLLQYFGPGTRLLVL.

CDR3 residues: CASSLGSGLADYNEQFF. CDR3 DNA sequence: TGTGCCAGCAGCTTAGGGTCGGGGCTAGCGGACTACAATGAGCAGTTCTTC. The gene calls are TRBV13 and TRBJ2-1; 7 bases agree with TRBD2. The CDR3 is 17 residues long. V lost 0 bases and J lost 3; bases outside the gene matches: 8. From germline, CDR1 is PRHDT and CDR2 FYEKMQ (reference sequence).

The V and J genes are TRBV27 and TRBJ1-2; D is ambiguous. The germline V gene encodes CDR1 MNHEY and CDR2 SMNVEV (reference sequence). Trimming cost V 5 bases and J 4 bases, with 14 bases left between them. This CDR3 has 14 residues. DNA for the CDR3: TGTGCCAGCAGTCCCCGCACAGCGGGCTATGGCTACACCTTC. Translation gives CASSPRTAGYGYTF.

The chain carries TRBV7-9 and TRBJ2-7, with TRBD1 matching 9 bases. The CDR3 is made up of 14 amino acids. Trimming cost V 5 bases and J 6 bases; bases outside gene matches: 8. Germline V lookup: CDR1 SEHNR, CDR2 FQNEAQ (reference sequence). The CDR3: CASSPGQGIGEQYF. Written as DNA, the CDR3 is TGTGCCAGCAGCCCGGGACAGGGAATCGGCGAGCAGTACTTC.

The chain is built from TRBV5-5 and TRBJ2-7; D not resolved. The CDR3 spans 13 residues. Germline V gives CDR1 SGHKS, CDR2 YYEKEE (reference sequence). The V and J ends lost 5 bases and 2 bases respectively, with 11 bases between them. The CDR3 is CASSSPGPYEQYF. The DNA of the CDR3 is TGTGCCAGCAGTTCCCCTGGGCCCTACGAGCAGTACTTC.